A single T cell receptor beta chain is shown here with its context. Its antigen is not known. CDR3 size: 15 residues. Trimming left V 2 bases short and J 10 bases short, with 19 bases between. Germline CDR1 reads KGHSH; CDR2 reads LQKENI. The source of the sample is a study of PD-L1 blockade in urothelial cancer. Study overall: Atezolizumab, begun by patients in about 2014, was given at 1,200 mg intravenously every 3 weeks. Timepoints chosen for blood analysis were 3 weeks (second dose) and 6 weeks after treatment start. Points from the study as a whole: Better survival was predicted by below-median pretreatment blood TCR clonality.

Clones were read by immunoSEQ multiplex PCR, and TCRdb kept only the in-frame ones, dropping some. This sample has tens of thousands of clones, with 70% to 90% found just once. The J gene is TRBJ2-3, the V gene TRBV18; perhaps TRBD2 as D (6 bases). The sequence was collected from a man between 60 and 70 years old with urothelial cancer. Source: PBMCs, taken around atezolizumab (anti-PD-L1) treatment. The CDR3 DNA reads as TGTGCCAGCTCACCAGCTAGCGCACAGTGGGAGGCGCAGTATTTT. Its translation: CASSPASAQWEAQYF.